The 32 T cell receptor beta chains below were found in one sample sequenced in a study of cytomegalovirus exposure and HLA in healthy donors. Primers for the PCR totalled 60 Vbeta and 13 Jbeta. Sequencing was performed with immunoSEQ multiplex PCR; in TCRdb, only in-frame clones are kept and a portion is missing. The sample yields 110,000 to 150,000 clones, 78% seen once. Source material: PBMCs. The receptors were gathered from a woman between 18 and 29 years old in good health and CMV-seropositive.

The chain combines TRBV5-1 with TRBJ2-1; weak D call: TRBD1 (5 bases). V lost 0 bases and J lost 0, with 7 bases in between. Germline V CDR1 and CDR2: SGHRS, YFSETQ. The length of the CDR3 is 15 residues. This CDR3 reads CASSLVGVSYNEQFF. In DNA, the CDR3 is TGCGCCAGCAGCTTGGTAGGGGTCTCCTACAATGAGCAGTTCTTC. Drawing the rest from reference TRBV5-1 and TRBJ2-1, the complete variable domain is KAGVTQTPRYLIKTRGQQVTLSCSPISGHRSVSWYQQTPGQGLQFLFEYFSETQRNKGNFPGRFSGRQFSNSRSEMNVSTLELGDSALYLCASSLVGVSYNEQFFGPGTRLTVL.

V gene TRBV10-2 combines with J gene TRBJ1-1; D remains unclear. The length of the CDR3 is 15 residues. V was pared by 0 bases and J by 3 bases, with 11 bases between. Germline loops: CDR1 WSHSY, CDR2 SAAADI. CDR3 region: CASSESEGTDTEAFF. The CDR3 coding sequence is TGCGCCAGCAGTGAGTCCGAGGGAACGGACACTGAAGCTTTCTTT.

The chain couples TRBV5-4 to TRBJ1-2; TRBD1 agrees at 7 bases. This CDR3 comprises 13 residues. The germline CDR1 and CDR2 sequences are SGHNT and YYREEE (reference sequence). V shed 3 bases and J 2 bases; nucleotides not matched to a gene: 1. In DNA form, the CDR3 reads TGTGCCAGCAGCTCCAGGGGGAACTATGGCTACACCTTC. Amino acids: CASSSRGNYGYTF.

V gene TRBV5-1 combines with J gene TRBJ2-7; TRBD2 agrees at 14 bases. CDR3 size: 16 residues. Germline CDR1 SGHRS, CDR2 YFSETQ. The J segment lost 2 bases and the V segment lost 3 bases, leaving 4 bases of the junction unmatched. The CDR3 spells CASSWGLAGAPYEQYF. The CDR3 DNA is TGCGCCAGCAGCTGGGGACTAGCGGGGGCCCCCTACGAGCAGTACTTC.

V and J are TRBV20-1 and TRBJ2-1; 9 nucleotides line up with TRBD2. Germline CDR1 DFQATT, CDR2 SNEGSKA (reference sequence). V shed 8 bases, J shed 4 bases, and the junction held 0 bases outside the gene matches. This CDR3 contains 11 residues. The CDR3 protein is CSLAGYNEQFF. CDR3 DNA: TGCAGTCTAGCGGGGTACAATGAGCAGTTCTTC.

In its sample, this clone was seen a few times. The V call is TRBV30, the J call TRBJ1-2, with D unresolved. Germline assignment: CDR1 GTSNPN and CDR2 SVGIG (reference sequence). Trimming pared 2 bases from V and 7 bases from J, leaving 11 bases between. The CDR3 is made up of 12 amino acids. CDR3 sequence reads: CAWSSAIGGYTF. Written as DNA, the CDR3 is TGTGCCTGGAGTTCTGCTATCGGTGGCTACACCTTC.

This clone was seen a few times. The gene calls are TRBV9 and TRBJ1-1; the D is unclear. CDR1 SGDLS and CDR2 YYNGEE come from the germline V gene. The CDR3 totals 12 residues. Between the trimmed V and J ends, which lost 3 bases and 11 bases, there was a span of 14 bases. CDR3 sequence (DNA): TGTGCCAGCAGCGGACTACAAGGAGGGGCTTTCTTT. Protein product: CASSGLQGGAFF.

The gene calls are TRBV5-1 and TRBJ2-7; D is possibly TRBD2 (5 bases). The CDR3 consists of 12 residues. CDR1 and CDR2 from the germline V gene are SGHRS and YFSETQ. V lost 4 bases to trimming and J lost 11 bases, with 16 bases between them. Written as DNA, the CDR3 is TGCGCCAGCAGCCTCACGACCGGGAAGGAGTACTTC. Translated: CASSLTTGKEYF.

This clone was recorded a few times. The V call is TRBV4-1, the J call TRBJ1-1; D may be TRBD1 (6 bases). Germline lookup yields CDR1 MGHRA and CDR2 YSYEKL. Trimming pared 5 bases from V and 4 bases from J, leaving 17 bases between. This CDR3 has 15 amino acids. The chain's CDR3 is CASSKGGGWGTEAFF. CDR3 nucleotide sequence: TGCGCCAGCAGCAAAGGGGGGGGTTGGGGCACTGAAGCTTTCTTT.

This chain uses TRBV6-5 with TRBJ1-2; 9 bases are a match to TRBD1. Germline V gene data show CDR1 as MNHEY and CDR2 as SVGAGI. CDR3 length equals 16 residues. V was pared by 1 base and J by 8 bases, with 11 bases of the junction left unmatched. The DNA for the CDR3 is TGTGCCAGCAGTTACTTCGCCCAGACAGGGGGTTGGGGCTACACCTTC. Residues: CASSYFAQTGGWGYTF.

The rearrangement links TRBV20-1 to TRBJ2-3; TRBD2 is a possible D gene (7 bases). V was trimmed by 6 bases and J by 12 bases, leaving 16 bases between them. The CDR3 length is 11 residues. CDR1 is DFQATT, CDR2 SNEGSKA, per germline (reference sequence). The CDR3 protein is CSAGGGGHQYF. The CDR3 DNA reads TGCAGTGCAGGGGGAGGGGGTCATCAGTATTTT.

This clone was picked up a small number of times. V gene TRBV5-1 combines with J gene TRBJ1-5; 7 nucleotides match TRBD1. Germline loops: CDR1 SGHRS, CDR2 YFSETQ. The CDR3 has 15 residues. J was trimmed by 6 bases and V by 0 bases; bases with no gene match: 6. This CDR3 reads CASSLGGGATQPQHF. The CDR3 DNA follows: TGCGCCAGCAGCTTGGGAGGGGGCGCGACTCAGCCCCAGCATTTT.

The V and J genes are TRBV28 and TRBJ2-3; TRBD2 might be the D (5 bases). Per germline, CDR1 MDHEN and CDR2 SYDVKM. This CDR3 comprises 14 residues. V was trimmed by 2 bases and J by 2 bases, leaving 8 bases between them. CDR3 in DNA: TGTGCCAGCAGTTTACAGCGGATCACAGATACGCAGTATTTT. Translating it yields CASSLQRITDTQYF.

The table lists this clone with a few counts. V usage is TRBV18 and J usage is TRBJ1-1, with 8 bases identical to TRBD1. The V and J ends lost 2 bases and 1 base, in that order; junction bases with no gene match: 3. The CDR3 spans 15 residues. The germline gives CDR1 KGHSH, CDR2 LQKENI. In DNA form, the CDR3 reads TGTGCCAGCTCACCATTGACAGGGGCGAACACTGAAGCTTTCTTT. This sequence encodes CASSPLTGANTEAFF.

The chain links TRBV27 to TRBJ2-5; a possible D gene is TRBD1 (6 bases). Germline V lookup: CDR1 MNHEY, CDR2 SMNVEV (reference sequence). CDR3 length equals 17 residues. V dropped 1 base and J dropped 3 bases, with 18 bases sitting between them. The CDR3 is CASSLLSRGRSKETQYF. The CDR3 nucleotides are TGTGCCAGCAGTTTATTGTCCAGGGGCAGGTCAAAAGAGACCCAGTACTTC.

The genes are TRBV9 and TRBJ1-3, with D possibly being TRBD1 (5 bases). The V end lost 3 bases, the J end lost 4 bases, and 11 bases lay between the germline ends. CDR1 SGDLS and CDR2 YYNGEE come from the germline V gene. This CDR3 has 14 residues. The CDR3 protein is CASSGRGRGNTIYF. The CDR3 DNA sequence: TGTGCCAGCAGCGGGAGGGGTAGAGGAAACACCATATATTTT.

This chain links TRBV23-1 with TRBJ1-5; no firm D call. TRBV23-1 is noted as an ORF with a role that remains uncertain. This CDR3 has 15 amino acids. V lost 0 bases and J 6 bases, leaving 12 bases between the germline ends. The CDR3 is CASSQSPLGGQPQHF. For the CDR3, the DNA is TGCGCCAGCAGTCAATCGCCATTAGGAGGTCAGCCCCAGCATTTT.

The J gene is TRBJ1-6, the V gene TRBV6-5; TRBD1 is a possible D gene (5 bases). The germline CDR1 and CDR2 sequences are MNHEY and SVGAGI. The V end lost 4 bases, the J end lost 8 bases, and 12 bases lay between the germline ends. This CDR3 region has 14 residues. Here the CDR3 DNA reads TGTGCCAGCAGTTTGGGACTCAGGGATTCACCCCTCCACTTT. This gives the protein CASSLGLRDSPLHF.

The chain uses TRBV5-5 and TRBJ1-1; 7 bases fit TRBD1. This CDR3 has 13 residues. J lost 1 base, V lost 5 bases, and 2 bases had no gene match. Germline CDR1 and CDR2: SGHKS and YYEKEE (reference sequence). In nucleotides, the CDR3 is TGTGCCAGCAGTCGACAGGGGAACACTGAAGCTTTCTTT. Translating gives CASSRQGNTEAFF. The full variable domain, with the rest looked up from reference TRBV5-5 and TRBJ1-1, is DAGVTQSPTHLIKTRGQQVTLRCSPISGHKSVSWYQQVLGQGPQFIFQYYEKEERGRGNFPDRFSARQFPNYSSELNVNALLLGDSALYLCASSRQGNTEAFFGQGTRLTVV.

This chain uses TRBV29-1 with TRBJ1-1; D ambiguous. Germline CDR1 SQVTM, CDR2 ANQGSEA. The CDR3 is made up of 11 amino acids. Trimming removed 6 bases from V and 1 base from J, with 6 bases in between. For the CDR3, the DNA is TGCAGCGTCCACGGGAACACTGAAGCTTTCTTT. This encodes CSVHGNTEAFF.

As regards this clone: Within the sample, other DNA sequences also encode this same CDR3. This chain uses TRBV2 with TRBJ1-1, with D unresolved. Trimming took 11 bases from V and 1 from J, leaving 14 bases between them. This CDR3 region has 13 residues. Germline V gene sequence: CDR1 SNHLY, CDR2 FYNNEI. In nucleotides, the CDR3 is TGTGCCGGAGAAGTCCGGGGGAACACTGAAGCTTTCTTT. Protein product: CAGEVRGNTEAFF.

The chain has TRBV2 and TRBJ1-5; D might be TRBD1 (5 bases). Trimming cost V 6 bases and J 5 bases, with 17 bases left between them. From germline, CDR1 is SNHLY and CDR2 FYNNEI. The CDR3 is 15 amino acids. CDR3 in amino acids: CASSRGGGGDQPQHF. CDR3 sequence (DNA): TGTGCCAGCAGCCGCGGGGGGGGTGGCGATCAGCCCCAGCATTTT.

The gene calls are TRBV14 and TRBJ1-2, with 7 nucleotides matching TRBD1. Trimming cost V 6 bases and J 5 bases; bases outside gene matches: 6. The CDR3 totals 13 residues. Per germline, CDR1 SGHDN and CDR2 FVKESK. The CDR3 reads CASSVKTGYGYTF. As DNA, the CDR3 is TGTGCCAGCAGTGTCAAGACAGGGTATGGCTACACCTTC.

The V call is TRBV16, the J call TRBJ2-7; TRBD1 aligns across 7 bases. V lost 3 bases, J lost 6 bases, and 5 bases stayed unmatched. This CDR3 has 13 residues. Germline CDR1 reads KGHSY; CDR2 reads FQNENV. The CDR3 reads CASSHLGQSEQYF. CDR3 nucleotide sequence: TGTGCCAGCAGCCACTTGGGACAGTCCGAGCAGTACTTC. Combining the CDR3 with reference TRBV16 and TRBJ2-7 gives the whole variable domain GEEVAQTPKHLVRGEGQKAKLYCAPIKGHSYVFWYQQVLKNEFKFLISFQNENVFDETGMPKERFSAKCLPNSPCSLEIQATKLEDSAVYFCASSHLGQSEQYFGPGTRLTVT.

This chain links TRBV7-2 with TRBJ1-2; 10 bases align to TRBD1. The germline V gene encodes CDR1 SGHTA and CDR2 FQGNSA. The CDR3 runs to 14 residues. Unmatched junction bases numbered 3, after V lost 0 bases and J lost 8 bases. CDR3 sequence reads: CASSLAQGQGGYTF. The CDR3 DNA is TGTGCCAGCAGCTTAGCGCAGGGACAGGGGGGCTACACCTTC.

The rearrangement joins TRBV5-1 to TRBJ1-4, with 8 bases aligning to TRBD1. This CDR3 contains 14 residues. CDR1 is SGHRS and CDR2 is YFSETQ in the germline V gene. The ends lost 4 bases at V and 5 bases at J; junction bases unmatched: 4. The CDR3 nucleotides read TGCGCCAGCAGCGGGACAGGCCAGAATGAAAAACTGTTTTTT. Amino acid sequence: CASSGTGQNEKLFF. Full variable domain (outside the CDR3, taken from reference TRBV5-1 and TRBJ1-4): KAGVTQTPRYLIKTRGQQVTLSCSPISGHRSVSWYQQTPGQGLQFLFEYFSETQRNKGNFPGRFSGRQFSNSRSEMNVSTLELGDSALYLCASSGTGQNEKLFFGSGTQLSVL.

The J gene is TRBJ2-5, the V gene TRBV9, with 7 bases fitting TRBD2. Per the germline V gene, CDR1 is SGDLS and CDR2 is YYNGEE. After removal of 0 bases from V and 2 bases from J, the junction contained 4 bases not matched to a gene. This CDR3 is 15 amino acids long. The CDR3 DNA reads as TGTGCCAGCAGCGTAGGGCCGGGGGGTCAAGAGACCCAGTACTTC. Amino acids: CASSVGPGGQETQYF.

CDR3 residues: CASRTGATNEKLFF. The CDR3 DNA reads TGTGCCAGCAGGACCGGGGCAACTAATGAAAAACTGTTTTTT. The chain employs TRBV6-1 and TRBJ1-4; D gene uncertain. V was pared by 6 bases and J by 0 bases, with 8 bases between. The CDR3 is made up of 14 amino acids. Per the germline V gene, CDR1 is MNHNS and CDR2 is SASEGT.

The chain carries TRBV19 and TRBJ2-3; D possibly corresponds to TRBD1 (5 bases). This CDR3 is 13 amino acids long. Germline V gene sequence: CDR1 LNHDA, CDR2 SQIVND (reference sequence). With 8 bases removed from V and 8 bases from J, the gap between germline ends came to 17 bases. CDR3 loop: CASLADRRGTQYF. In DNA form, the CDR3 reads TGTGCCAGTCTCGCGGATCGAAGGGGTACGCAGTATTTT.

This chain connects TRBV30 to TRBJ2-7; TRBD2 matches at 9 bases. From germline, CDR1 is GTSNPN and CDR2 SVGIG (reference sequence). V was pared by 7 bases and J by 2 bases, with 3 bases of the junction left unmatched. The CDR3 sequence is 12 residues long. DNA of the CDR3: TGTGCCTTGACTAGCGGTACCTACGAGCAGTACTTC. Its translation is CALTSGTYEQYF.

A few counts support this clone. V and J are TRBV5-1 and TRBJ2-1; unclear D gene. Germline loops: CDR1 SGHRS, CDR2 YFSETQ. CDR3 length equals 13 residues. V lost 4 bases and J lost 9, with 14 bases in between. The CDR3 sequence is CASSPLGSIEQFF. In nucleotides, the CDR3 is TGCGCCAGCAGCCCCCTCGGTAGTATTGAGCAGTTCTTC.

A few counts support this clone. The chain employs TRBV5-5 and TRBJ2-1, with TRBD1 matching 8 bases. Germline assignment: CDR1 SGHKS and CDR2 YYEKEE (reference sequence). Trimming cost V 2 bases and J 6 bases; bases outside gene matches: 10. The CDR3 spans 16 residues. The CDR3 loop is CASSLLQGVAINEQFF. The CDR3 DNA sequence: TGTGCCAGCAGCTTATTACAGGGGGTCGCTATCAATGAGCAGTTCTTC.